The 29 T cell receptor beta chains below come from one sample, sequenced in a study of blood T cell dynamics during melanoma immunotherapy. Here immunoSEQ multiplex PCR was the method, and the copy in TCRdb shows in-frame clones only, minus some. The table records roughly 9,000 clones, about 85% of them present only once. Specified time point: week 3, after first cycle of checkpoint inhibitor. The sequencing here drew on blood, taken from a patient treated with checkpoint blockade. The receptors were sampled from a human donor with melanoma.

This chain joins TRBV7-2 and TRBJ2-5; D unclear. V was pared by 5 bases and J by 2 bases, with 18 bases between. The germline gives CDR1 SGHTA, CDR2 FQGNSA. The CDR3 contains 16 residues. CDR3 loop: CASSQSGSTPQETQYF. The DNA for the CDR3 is TGTGCCAGCAGCCAGTCCGGGTCTACCCCGCAAGAGACCCAGTACTTC. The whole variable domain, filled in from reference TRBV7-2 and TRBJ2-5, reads GAGVSQSPSNKVTEKGKDVELRCDPISGHTALYWYRQSLGQGLEFLIYFQGNSAPDKSGLPSDRFSAERTGGSVSTLTIQRTQQEDSAVYLCASSQSGSTPQETQYFGPGTRLLVL.

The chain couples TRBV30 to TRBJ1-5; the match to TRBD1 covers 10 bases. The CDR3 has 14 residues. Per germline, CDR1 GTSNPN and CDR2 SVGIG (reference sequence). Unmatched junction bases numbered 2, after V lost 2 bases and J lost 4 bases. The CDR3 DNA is TGTGCCTGGAGTTGGGGACAGGGGAATCAGCCCCAGCATTTT. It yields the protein CAWSWGQGNQPQHF.

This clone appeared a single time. The CDR3 spells CASGRTSGGQETQYF. CDR3 nucleotides: TGTGCCAGCGGCAGGACTAGCGGGGGACAAGAGACCCAGTACTTC. This chain links TRBV5-5 with TRBJ2-5; 13 bases line up with TRBD2. V gave up 7 bases and J gave up 2 bases; unmatched junction bases: 5. Germline V gives CDR1 SGHKS, CDR2 YYEKEE (reference sequence). The CDR3 covers 15 residues.

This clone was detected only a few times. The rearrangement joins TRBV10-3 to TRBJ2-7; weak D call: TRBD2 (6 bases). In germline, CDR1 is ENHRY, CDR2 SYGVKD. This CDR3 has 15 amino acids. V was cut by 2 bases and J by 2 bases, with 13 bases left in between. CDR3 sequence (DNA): TGTGCCATCAGTGAGATACTAGCCGACACCTACGAGCAGTACTTC. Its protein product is CAISEILADTYEQYF.

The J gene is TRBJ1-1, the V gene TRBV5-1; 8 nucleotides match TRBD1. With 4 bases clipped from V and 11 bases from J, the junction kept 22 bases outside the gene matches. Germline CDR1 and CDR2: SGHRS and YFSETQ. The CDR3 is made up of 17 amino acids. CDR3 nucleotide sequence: TGCGCCAGCAGCCTCCGGGACAGGCCGACAACTACAAACCTCGCTTTCTTT. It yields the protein CASSLRDRPTTTNLAFF.

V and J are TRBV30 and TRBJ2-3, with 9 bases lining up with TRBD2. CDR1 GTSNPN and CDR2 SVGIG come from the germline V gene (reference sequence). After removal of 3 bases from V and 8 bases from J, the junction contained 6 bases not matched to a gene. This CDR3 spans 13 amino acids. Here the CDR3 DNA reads TGTGCCTGGAGGCGCGGGGGGGCCGGTACGCAGTATTTT. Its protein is CAWRRGGAGTQYF.

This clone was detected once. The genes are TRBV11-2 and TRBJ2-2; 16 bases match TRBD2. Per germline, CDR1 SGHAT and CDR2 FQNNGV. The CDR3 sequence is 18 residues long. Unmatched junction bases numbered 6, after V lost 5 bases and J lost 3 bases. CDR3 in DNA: TGTGCCAGCAGCCCGGGACTAGCGGGGGGGCCGGACACCGGGGAGCTGTTTTTT. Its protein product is CASSPGLAGGPDTGELFF. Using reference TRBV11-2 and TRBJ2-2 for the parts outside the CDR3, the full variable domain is EAGVAQSPRYKIIEKRQSVAFWCNPISGHATLYWYQQILGQGPKLLIQFQNNGVVDDSQLPKDRFSAERLKGVDSTLKIQPAKLEDSAVYLCASSPGLAGGPDTGELFFGEGSRLTVL.

The CDR3 DNA reads TGTGCCAGCAGTAACAGGGCTGGGGCCAACGTCCTGACTTTC. This encodes CASSNRAGANVLTF. The V gene is TRBV2, the J gene TRBJ2-6, with D maybe TRBD1 (6 bases). V was trimmed by 5 bases and J by 2 bases, leaving 7 bases between them. The CDR3 is 14 residues long. Germline assignment: CDR1 SNHLY and CDR2 FYNNEI.

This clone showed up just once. The CDR3 protein is CAWSVGSITGELFF. The CDR3 coding sequence is TGTGCCTGGAGTGTCGGGTCAATCACCGGGGAGCTGTTTTTT. The chain joins TRBV30 to TRBJ2-2; D ambiguous. The germline CDR1 and CDR2 sequences are GTSNPN and SVGIG (reference sequence). This CDR3 region has 14 residues. The V end lost 0 bases, the J end lost 4 bases, and 9 bases lay between the germline ends.

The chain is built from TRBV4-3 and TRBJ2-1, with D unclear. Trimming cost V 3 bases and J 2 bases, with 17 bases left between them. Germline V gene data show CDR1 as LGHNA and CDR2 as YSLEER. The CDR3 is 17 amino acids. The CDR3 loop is CASSQSTGPYAYNEQFF. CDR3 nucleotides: TGCGCCAGCAGCCAGTCGACCGGGCCCTACGCCTACAATGAGCAGTTCTTC.

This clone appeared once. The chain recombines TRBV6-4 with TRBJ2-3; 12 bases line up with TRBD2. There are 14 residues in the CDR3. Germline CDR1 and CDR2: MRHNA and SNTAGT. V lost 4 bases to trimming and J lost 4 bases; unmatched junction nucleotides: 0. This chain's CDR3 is CASSASGGADTQYF. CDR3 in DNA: TGTGCCAGCAGTGCTAGCGGGGGGGCAGATACGCAGTATTTT.

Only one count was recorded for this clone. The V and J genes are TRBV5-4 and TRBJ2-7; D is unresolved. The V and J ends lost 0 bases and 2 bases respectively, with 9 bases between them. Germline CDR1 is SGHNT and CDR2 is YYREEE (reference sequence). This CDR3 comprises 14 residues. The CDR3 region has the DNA TGTGCCAGCAGCTTGGACTCCTACGCCTACGAGCAGTACTTC. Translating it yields CASSLDSYAYEQYF.

For the CDR3, the DNA is TGTGCCAGAAGCTTGAGACTAGCGGGGCCTCCCTACGAGCAGTACTTC. The encoded protein is CARSLRLAGPPYEQYF. The rearrangement joins TRBV5-3 to TRBJ2-7; 11 nucleotides align to TRBD2. TRBV5-3 is placed among ORFs of uncertain function. V was clipped by 1 base and J by 2 bases; unmatched bases: 5. The CDR3 is 16 residues long.

Written as DNA, the CDR3 is TGCAGCGTTGAAGCCAGGGAGGCGTCTGAAGCTTTCTTT. Translated: CSVEAREASEAFF. The chain recombines TRBV29-1 with TRBJ1-1; D may be TRBD1 (5 bases). The V end was cut by 1 base, the J end by 6 bases, with 12 bases between. CDR1 is SQVTM, CDR2 ANQGSEA, per germline. The CDR3 is 13 residues long.

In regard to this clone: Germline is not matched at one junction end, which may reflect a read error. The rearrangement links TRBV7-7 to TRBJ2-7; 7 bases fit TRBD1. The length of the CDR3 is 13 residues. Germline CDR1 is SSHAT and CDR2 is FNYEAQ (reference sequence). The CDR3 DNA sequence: TGTGCTAGCAGCCGGGACAGATATAACGAGCAGTACTTC. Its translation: CASSRDRYNEQYF.

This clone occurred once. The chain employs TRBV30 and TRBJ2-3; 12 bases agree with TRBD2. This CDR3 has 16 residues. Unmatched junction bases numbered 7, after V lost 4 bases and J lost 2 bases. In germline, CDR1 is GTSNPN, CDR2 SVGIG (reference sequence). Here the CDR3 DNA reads TGTGCCTGGATCAAAGGACTAGCGGGATTCACAGATACGCAGTATTTT. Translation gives CAWIKGLAGFTDTQYF.

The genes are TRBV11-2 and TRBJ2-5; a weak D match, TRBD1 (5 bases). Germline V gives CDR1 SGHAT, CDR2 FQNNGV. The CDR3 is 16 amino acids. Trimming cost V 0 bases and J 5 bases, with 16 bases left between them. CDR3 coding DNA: TGTGCCAGCAGCTTAGATCTAGGGCAGGGATGGGAGACCCAGTACTTC. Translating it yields CASSLDLGQGWETQYF. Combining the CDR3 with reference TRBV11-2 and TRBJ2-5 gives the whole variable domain EAGVAQSPRYKIIEKRQSVAFWCNPISGHATLYWYQQILGQGPKLLIQFQNNGVVDDSQLPKDRFSAERLKGVDSTLKIQPAKLEDSAVYLCASSLDLGQGWETQYFGPGTRLLVL.

For the CDR3, the DNA is TGTGCCTGGAGTAGAATGTTGGTTAGCGACACTGAAGCTTTCTTT. This sequence encodes CAWSRMLVSDTEAFF. The chain recombines TRBV30 with TRBJ1-1; no definite D call. Germline assignment: CDR1 GTSNPN and CDR2 SVGIG (reference sequence). This CDR3 spans 15 amino acids. Deletions cut 2 bases from V and 3 bases from J, with 16 bases between. Filled out from reference TRBV30 and TRBJ1-1, the complete variable domain reads SQTIHQWPATLVQPVGSPLSLECTVEGTSNPNLYWYRQAAGRGLQLLFYSVGIGQISSEVPQNLSASRPQDRQFILSSKKLLLSDSGFYLCAWSRMLVSDTEAFFGQGTRLTVV.

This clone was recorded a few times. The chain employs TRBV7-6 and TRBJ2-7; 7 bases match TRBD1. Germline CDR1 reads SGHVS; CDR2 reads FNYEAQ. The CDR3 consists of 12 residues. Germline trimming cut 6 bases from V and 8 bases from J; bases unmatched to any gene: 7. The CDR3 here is CASSVDRVKQYF. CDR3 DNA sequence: TGTGCCAGCAGTGTCGACAGGGTTAAGCAGTACTTC.

CDR3 nucleotide sequence: TGTGCCATCAGCAGCGGGGGGGCGGAGGAGACCCAGTACTTC. Protein product: CAISSGGAEETQYF. This chain links TRBV10-3 with TRBJ2-5, with 10 positions matching TRBD2. Germline loops: CDR1 ENHRY, CDR2 SYGVKD. The CDR3 runs 14 residues. J gave up 5 bases and V 6 bases, and 6 bases lay outside the gene matches.

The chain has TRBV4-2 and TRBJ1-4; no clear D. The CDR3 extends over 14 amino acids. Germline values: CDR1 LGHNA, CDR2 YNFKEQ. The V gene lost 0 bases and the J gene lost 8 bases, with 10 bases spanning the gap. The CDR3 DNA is TGTGCCAGCAGCCAAGATGAGGTAGGGGAAAAACTGTTTTTT. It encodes CASSQDEVGEKLFF.

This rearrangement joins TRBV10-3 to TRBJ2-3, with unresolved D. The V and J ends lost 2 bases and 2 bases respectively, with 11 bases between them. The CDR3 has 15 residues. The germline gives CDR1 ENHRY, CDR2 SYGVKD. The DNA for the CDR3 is TGTGCCATCAGTGAGAACCCCTTCCTCACAGATACGCAGTATTTT. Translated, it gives CAISENPFLTDTQYF.

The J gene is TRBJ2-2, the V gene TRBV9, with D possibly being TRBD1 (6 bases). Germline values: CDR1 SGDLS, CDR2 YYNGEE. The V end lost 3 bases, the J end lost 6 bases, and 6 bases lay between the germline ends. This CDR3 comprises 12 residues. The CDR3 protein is CASSEGAGELFF. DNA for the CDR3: TGTGCCAGCAGCGAGGGGGCCGGGGAGCTGTTTTTT.

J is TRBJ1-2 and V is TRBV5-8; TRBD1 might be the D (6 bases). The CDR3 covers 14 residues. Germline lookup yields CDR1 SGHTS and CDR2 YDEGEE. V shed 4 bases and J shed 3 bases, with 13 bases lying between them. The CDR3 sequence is CASSLQGNYYGYTF. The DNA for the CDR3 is TGTGCCAGCAGCCTACAGGGTAATTACTATGGCTACACCTTC. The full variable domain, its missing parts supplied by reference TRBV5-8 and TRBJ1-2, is EAGVTQSPTHLIKTRGQQATLRCSPISGHTSVYWYQQALGLGLQFLLWYDEGEERNRGNFPPRFSGRQFPNYSSELNVNALELEDSALYLCASSLQGNYYGYTFGSGTRLTVV.

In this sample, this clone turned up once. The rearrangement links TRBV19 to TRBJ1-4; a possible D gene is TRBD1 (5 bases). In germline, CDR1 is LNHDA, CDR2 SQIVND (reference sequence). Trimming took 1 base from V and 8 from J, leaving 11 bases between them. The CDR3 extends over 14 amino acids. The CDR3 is CASSIGGKKEKLFF. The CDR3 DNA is TGTGCCAGTAGTATAGGGGGGAAAAAGGAAAAACTGTTTTTT.

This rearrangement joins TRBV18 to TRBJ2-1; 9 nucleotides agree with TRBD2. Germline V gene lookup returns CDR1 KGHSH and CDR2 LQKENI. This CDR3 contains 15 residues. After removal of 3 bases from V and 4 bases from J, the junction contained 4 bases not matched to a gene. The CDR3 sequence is CASSPLAGNYNEQFF. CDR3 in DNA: TGTGCCAGCTCACCGCTAGCGGGGAATTACAATGAGCAGTTCTTC.

CDR3 region: CASSRARGNTEAFF. CDR3 nucleotide sequence: TGTGCCAGCAGCCGAGCCAGGGGGAACACTGAAGCTTTCTTT. The chain is built from TRBV7-2 and TRBJ1-1; a possible D gene is TRBD1 (6 bases). Trimming shortened V by 5 bases and J by 1 base, and 11 bases separated the two germline ends. CDR3 length: 14 residues. The germline gives CDR1 SGHTA, CDR2 FQGNSA.

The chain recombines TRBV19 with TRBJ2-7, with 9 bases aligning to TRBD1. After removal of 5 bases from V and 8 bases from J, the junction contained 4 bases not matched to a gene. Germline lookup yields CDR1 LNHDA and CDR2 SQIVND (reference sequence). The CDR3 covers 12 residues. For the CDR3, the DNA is TGTGCCAGTAGTGGTACAGGGGGCAAGCAGTACTTC. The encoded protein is CASSGTGGKQYF.

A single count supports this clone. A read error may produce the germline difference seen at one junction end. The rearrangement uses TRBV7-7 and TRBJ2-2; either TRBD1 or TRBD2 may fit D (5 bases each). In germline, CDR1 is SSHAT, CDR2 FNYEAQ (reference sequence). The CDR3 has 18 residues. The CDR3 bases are TGTGCTAGCAGCCGGGATGCAGGGTTGACGCGTTGCACCGGGGAGCTGTTTTTT. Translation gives CASSRDAGLTRCTGELFF.